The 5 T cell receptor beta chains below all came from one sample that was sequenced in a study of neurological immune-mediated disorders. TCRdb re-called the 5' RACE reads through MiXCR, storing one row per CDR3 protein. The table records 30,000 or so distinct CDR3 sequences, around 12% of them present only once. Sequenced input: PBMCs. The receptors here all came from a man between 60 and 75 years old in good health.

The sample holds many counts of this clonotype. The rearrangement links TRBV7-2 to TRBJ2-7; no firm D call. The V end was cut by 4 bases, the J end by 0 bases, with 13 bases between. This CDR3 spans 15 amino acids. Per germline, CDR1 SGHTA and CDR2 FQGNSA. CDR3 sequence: CASSSDSDPSYEQYF. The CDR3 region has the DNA TGTGCCAGCAGCTCAGATAGTGATCCCTCCTACGAGCAGTACTTC.

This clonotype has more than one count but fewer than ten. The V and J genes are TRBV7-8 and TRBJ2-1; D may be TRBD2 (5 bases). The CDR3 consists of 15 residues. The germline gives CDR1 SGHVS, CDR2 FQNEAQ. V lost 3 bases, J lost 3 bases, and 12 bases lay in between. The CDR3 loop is CASSFLSGNYNEQFF. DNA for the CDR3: TGTGCCAGCAGCTTTTTAAGCGGAAACTACAATGAGCAGTTCTTC.

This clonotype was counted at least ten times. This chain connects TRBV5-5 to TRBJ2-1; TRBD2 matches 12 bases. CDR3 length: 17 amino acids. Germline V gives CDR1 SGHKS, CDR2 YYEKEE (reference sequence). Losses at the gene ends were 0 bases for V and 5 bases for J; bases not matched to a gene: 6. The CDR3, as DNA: TGTGCCAGCAGCTTGGGGCCCCTAGCGGGAGGGGACAATGAGCAGTTCTTC. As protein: CASSLGPLAGGDNEQFF.

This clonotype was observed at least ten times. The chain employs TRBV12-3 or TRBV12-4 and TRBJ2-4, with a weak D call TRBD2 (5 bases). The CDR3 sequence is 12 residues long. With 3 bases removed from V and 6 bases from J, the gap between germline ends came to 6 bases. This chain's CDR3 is CASSFGVNIQYF. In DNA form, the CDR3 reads TGTGCCAGCAGTTTCGGGGTAAACATTCAGTACTTC.

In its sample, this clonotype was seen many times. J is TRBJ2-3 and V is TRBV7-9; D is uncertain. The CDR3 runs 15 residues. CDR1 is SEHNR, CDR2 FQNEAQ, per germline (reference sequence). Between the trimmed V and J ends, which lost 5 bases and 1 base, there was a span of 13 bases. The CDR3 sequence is CASSHPGSGTDTQYF. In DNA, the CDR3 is TGTGCCAGCAGCCATCCAGGAAGCGGCACAGATACGCAGTATTTT.